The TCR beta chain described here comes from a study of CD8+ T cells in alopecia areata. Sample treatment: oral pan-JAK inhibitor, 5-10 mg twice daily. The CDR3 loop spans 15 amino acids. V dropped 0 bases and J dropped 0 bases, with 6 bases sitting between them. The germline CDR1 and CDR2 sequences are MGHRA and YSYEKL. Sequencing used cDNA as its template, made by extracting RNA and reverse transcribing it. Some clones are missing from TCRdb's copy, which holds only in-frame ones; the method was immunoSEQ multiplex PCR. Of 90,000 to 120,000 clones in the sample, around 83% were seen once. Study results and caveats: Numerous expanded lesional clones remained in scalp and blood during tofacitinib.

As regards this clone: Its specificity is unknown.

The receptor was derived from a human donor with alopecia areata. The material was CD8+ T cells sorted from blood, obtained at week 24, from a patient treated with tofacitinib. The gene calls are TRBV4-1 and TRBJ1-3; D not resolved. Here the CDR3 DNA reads TGCGCCAGCAGCCAAGAACAGAACTCTGGAAACACCATATATTTT. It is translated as CASSQEQNSGNTIYF.